The 7 T cell receptor beta chains listed next were all sequenced from one sample in a study of blood T cell repertoires in COVID-19. Some clones are missing from TCRdb's copy, which holds only in-frame ones; the method was immunoSEQ multiplex PCR. The table includes over 80,000 clones, 89% detected once. Sequenced sample: peripheral blood. These receptors originate from a man aged 50 to 60 with acute or convalescent COVID-19.

This clone was seen once. V gene TRBV7-2 combines with J gene TRBJ1-2; TRBD1 matches at 9 bases. Germline CDR1 reads SGHTA; CDR2 reads FQGNSA. V was clipped by 7 bases and J by 1 base; unmatched bases: 7. The CDR3 sequence is 15 residues long. The CDR3 loop is CASNPTGGINYGYTF. The CDR3 DNA sequence: TGTGCCAGCAACCCGACAGGGGGGATTAACTATGGCTACACCTTC.

This chain uses TRBV12-5 with TRBJ2-2; 8 bases line up with TRBD1. This CDR3 spans 15 amino acids. The V and J ends lost 2 bases and 6 bases, in that order; junction bases with no gene match: 5. Germline V lookup: CDR1 LGHNT, CDR2 FRNRAP. The CDR3 nucleotides are TGTGCTAGTGGTTTGCGGCAGGGGGCCCCCGGGGAGCTGTTTTTT. Residues: CASGLRQGAPGELFF.

The chain joins TRBV7-9 to TRBJ1-1; no clear D. The CDR3 contains 13 residues. The germline V and J ends were trimmed by 2 bases and 3 bases, with 7 bases remaining between them. Germline V gives CDR1 SEHNR, CDR2 FQNEAQ (reference sequence). The CDR3 DNA is TGTGCCAGCAGCTTATTAGCTGACACTGAAGCTTTCTTT. Protein sequence: CASSLLADTEAFF. Based on the CDR3 plus reference TRBV7-9 and TRBJ1-1, the full variable domain is DTGVSQNPRHKITKRGQNVTFRCDPISEHNRLYWYRQTLGQGPEFLTYFQNEAQLEKSRLLSDRFSAERPKGSFSTLEIQRTEQGDSAMYLCASSLLADTEAFFGQGTRLTVV.

V is TRBV5-1 and J is TRBJ2-1; TRBD2 aligns across 8 bases. The germline gives CDR1 SGHRS, CDR2 YFSETQ. The CDR3 totals 14 residues. V shed 3 bases, J shed 6 bases, and the junction held 5 bases outside the gene matches. CDR3 amino acids: CASSSRLASNEQFF. The CDR3 DNA reads as TGCGCCAGCAGCTCACGACTAGCGTCCAATGAGCAGTTCTTC. The full variable domain, completed using reference TRBV5-1 and TRBJ2-1, is KAGVTQTPRYLIKTRGQQVTLSCSPISGHRSVSWYQQTPGQGLQFLFEYFSETQRNKGNFPGRFSGRQFSNSRSEMNVSTLELGDSALYLCASSSRLASNEQFFGPGTRLTVL.

The V call is TRBV29-1, the J call TRBJ2-1; D is perhaps TRBD2 (7 bases). Germline-derived CDR1 and CDR2 are SQVTM and ANQGSEA. Deletions cut 6 bases from V and 0 bases from J, with 18 bases between. CDR3 size: 16 residues. CDR3 sequence: CSVGGGARSSYNEQFF. The CDR3 DNA sequence: TGCAGCGTAGGAGGGGGGGCCCGGAGCTCCTACAATGAGCAGTTCTTC.

The chain joins TRBV9 to TRBJ2-3, with 14 bases aligning to TRBD2. Germline CDR1 is SGDLS and CDR2 is YYNGEE. V lost 2 bases and J lost 6; bases outside the gene matches: 5. This CDR3 is built from 16 residues. DNA for the CDR3: TGTGCCAGCAGCGTGACTAGCGGGGGGGCCTGGGATACGCAGTATTTT. Translated, it gives CASSVTSGGAWDTQYF.

The chain combines TRBV9 with TRBJ1-3, with D possibly TRBD1 on 5 matching bases. The V gene lost 0 bases and the J gene lost 4 bases, with 17 bases spanning the gap. This CDR3 contains 17 residues. The germline CDR1 and CDR2 sequences are SGDLS and YYNGEE. The CDR3 DNA sequence: TGTGCCAGCAGCGTAGGGTCGACCAGGGTGTCCGGAAACACCATATATTTT. It translates to CASSVGSTRVSGNTIYF.